This passage covers 23 T cell receptor beta chains from one sample sequenced in a study of CD8 T cells in Susac syndrome. It was with random hexamers that 0.5 to 1 ug RNA was reverse transcribed. TCRdb analysed the immunoSEQ multiplex PCR reads with MiXCR anew, one entry per CDR3 protein. The sample contains fewer than 350,000 distinct CDR3 sequences, 75% to 85% of which appear only once. What was sequenced was CD8+ T cells from PBMCs. The receptors here all came from a human donor with multiple sclerosis.

The chain links TRBV7-9 to TRBJ2-5; D possibly matches TRBD1 or TRBD2 (6 bases each). V lost 5 bases and J 9 bases, leaving 22 bases between the germline ends. This CDR3 has 15 amino acids. CDR1 is SEHNR, CDR2 FQNEAQ, per germline (reference sequence). In nucleotides, the CDR3 is TGTGCCAGCAGCCAGGGGACACGGGAGATTGAAGCCCAGTACTTC. It yields the protein CASSQGTREIEAQYF.

The chain links TRBV25-1 to TRBJ2-7; 7 bases map to TRBD1. This CDR3 spans 15 amino acids. The V gene end was trimmed by 2 bases and the J gene end by 0 bases; junction bases not matched to a gene: 4. Looked up from germline, CDR1 is MGHDK and CDR2 is SYGVNS. CDR3 nucleotide sequence: TGTGCCAGCAGTGAAAGGGACAGTAGCTCCTACGAGCAGTACTTC. It codes for CASSERDSSSYEQYF.

On this clonotype itself: No conserved phenylalanine or tryptophan is present at the end of the CDR3, so a read error is the likely explanation. This chain links TRBV20-1 with TRBJ2-1; 8 bases agree with TRBD2. V trimming: 3 bases; J trimming: 4 bases; junction bases outside the gene matches: 11. The CDR3 extends over 16 amino acids. Germline CDR1 and CDR2: DFQATT and SNEGSKA (reference sequence). The CDR3 protein is CSASPLREVAYNEQFL. In DNA, the CDR3 is TGCAGTGCTAGCCCCTTGCGGGAGGTGGCATACAATGAGCAGTTCCTC.

In nucleotides, the CDR3 is TGTGCCACCAGTGATTCGGGGACTAGCGGGAGGGCCCGGGAGACCCAGTACTTC. Translation gives CATSDSGTSGRARETQYF. The chain links TRBV24-1 to TRBJ2-5, with TRBD2 matching over 16 bases. This CDR3 is built from 18 residues. The germline CDR1 and CDR2 sequences are KGHDR and SFDVKD. V lost 2 bases to trimming and J lost 5 bases; unmatched junction nucleotides: 7.

This clonotype was seen a single time. The chain uses TRBV6-5 and TRBJ1-2; D is unresolved. Germline values: CDR1 MNHEY, CDR2 SVGAGI. The CDR3 is 13 residues long. V gave up 0 bases and J gave up 8 bases, with 10 bases separating them. The CDR3 coding sequence is TGTGCCAGCAGTTACTCGCTCGCTGGAGGCTACACCTTC. Translating gives CASSYSLAGGYTF.

This chain joins TRBV27 and TRBJ1-4, with unresolved D. The CDR3 runs 13 residues. V shed 5 bases and J shed 5 bases, with 9 bases lying between them. In germline, CDR1 is MNHEY, CDR2 SMNVEV (reference sequence). The CDR3 loop is CASSPNNNEKLFF. Written as DNA, the CDR3 is TGTGCCAGCAGTCCTAACAACAATGAAAAACTGTTTTTT.

This chain joins TRBV20-1 and TRBJ2-7, with D perhaps matching TRBD2 (5 bases). CDR1 is DFQATT and CDR2 is SNEGSKA in the germline V gene (reference sequence). V was shortened by 5 bases and J by 2 bases, with 16 bases between the two germline ends. This CDR3 comprises 14 residues. In nucleotides, the CDR3 is TGCAGTGCTCCCGGGCCAGCGGAGCCCTACGAGCAGTACTTC. Encoded protein: CSAPGPAEPYEQYF.

The chain uses TRBV7-9 and TRBJ2-1, with TRBD2 matching over 7 bases. Germline CDR1 and CDR2: SEHNR and FQNEAQ (reference sequence). CDR3 length equals 18 residues. V was clipped by 4 bases and J by 8 bases; unmatched bases: 20. CDR3 protein: CASSSRQLREAGLDEQFF. The DNA of the CDR3 is TGTGCCAGCAGCTCCCGTCAACTCAGGGAAGCGGGATTGGATGAGCAGTTCTTC.

V is TRBV7-9 and J is TRBJ2-1; D gene unclear. The germline V gene encodes CDR1 SEHNR and CDR2 FQNEAQ (reference sequence). V shed 4 bases and J shed 0 bases, with 13 bases lying between them. The CDR3 loop spans 16 amino acids. The CDR3 reads CASSSGPQSSYNEQFF. CDR3 nucleotides: TGTGCCAGCAGCTCCGGGCCGCAAAGCTCCTACAATGAGCAGTTCTTC. Looking up the rest from reference TRBV7-9 and TRBJ2-1 gives the full variable domain: DTGVSQNPRHKITKRGQNVTFRCDPISEHNRLYWYRQTLGQGPEFLTYFQNEAQLEKSRLLSDRFSAERPKGSFSTLEIQRTEQGDSAMYLCASSSGPQSSYNEQFFGPGTRLTVL.

The CDR3 protein is CASSSDRGTWGLFF. CDR3 in DNA: TGTGCCAGCAGCTCCGACAGAGGAACCTGGGGACTGTTTTTT. The chain joins TRBV7-9 to TRBJ1-4; weak D call: TRBD1 (5 bases). The CDR3 contains 14 residues. Trimming stripped 4 bases from V and 13 bases from J, with 19 bases between. Germline V gene data show CDR1 as SEHNR and CDR2 as FQNEAQ (reference sequence).

The chain joins TRBV20-1 to TRBJ2-7, with TRBD2 identical over 14 bases. Trimming at V came to 3 bases and at J to 2 bases, leaving 6 bases not matched to a gene. Germline CDR1 is DFQATT and CDR2 is SNEGSKA (reference sequence). The CDR3 totals 16 residues. CDR3 region: CSARETSGRAPYEQYF. The CDR3 DNA is TGCAGTGCTAGGGAGACTAGCGGGAGGGCCCCCTACGAGCAGTACTTC.

This clonotype was counted once. The chain carries TRBV12-3 or TRBV12-4 and TRBJ2-1, with 8 positions matching TRBD1. V was pared by 9 bases and J by 7 bases, with 11 bases of the junction left unmatched. This CDR3 is built from 14 residues. CDR3 sequence reads: CASRTGRAGNEQFF. As DNA, the CDR3 is TGTGCCAGTCGGACAGGGAGAGCAGGGAATGAGCAGTTCTTC.

The CDR3 sequence: CASSDPPGGPRHYGYTF. CDR3 DNA sequence: TGTGCCAGCAGTGATCCACCGGGAGGGCCGAGACACTATGGCTACACCTTC. The V call is TRBV2, the J call TRBJ1-2; D not certain. CDR1 and CDR2 (germline): SNHLY, FYNNEI. Between the trimmed V and J ends, which lost 3 bases and 3 bases, there was a span of 20 bases. CDR3 size: 17 residues.

In DNA, the CDR3 is TGCGCCAGCAGCCACGGGGACTTCCCCACAGATACGCAGTATTTT. Translation: CASSHGDFPTDTQYF. J is TRBJ2-3 and V is TRBV4-3; tentative D call: TRBD2 (6 bases). The germline V gene has CDR1 LGHNA and CDR2 YSLEER. The CDR3 runs 15 residues. Trimming shortened V by 3 bases and J by 2 bases, and 12 bases separated the two germline ends.

CDR3 loop: CASSLETGGNQPQHF. The CDR3 region has the DNA TGTGCCAGCAGCTTAGAGACAGGGGGCAATCAGCCCCAGCATTTT. The chain combines TRBV7-6 with TRBJ1-5, with 8 bases that match TRBD1. Per the germline V gene, CDR1 is SGHVS and CDR2 is FNYEAQ. The V and J ends lost 1 base and 2 bases, in that order; junction bases with no gene match: 1. The CDR3 contains 15 residues.

The J gene is TRBJ2-5, the V gene TRBV7-9, with 8 positions matching TRBD2. The CDR3 contains 16 residues. Germline CDR1 and CDR2: SEHNR and FQNEAQ (reference sequence). J was trimmed by 5 bases and V by 1 base; bases with no gene match: 9. CDR3 sequence: CASSLGAGGYGETQYF. DNA for the CDR3: TGTGCCAGCAGCTTAGGCGCGGGGGGCTACGGGGAGACCCAGTACTTC.

The chain couples TRBV4-3 to TRBJ2-7; 7 nucleotides align to TRBD1. CDR1 is LGHNA, CDR2 YSLEER, per germline. Trimming cost V 2 bases and J 7 bases; bases outside gene matches: 11. CDR3 size: 15 residues. This chain's CDR3 is CASSQTRTGPNEQYF. The CDR3 bases are TGCGCCAGCAGCCAAACGCGGACAGGACCTAATGAGCAGTACTTC.

This clonotype is a singleton in its sample. This CDR3 is CASSLGSLTSPQETQYF. The CDR3 DNA is TGTGCCAGCAGTTTGGGATCCCTGACTAGCCCCCAAGAGACCCAGTACTTC. The rearrangement links TRBV28 to TRBJ2-5; 7 bases are shared with TRBD2. Germline trimming cut 3 bases from V and 1 base from J; bases unmatched to any gene: 11. The CDR3 sequence is 17 residues long. The V gene's germline CDR1 is MDHEN and CDR2 SYDVKM. Supplemented by reference TRBV28 and TRBJ2-5, the full variable domain reads DVKVTQSSRYLVKRTGEKVFLECVQDMDHENMFWYRQDPGLGLRLIYFSYDVKMKEKGDIPEGYSVSREKKERFSLILESASTNQTSMYLCASSLGSLTSPQETQYFGPGTRLLVL.

In nucleotides, the CDR3 is TGCGCCAGCCGGGGCCTTTTGGGCTACAATGAGCAGTTCTTC. Translated, it gives CASRGLLGYNEQFF. This rearrangement joins TRBV5-1 to TRBJ2-1; D is perhaps TRBD1 or TRBD2 (5 bases each). The CDR3 extends over 14 amino acids. From germline, CDR1 is SGHRS and CDR2 YFSETQ. V was shortened by 7 bases and J by 3 bases, with 14 bases between the two germline ends.

The count of this clonotype is one. The chain carries TRBV14 and TRBJ2-1; TRBD2 matches at 11 bases. The CDR3 totals 18 residues. J lost 1 base, V lost 1 base, and 6 bases had no gene match. Germline loops: CDR1 SGHDN, CDR2 FVKESK. DNA of the CDR3: TGTGCCAGCAGCCAAGGACTAGCGGGACCGATGTCCTACAATGAGCAGTTCTTC. It codes for CASSQGLAGPMSYNEQFF.

The rearrangement uses TRBV4-3 and TRBJ2-1; D perhaps matches TRBD1 (6 bases). The CDR3 spans 15 residues. Germline CDR1 LGHNA, CDR2 YSLEER. The V gene lost 0 bases and the J gene lost 0 bases, with 6 bases spanning the gap. CDR3 region: CASSQETGSYNEQFF. The CDR3, as DNA: TGCGCCAGCAGCCAAGAGACAGGCTCCTACAATGAGCAGTTCTTC.

The chain employs TRBV5-1 and TRBJ2-7, with a possible D match to TRBD2 (6 bases). V lost 0 bases to trimming and J lost 2 bases, with 12 bases between them. There are 15 residues in the CDR3. Germline V gene data show CDR1 as SGHRS and CDR2 as YFSETQ. In DNA, the CDR3 is TGCGCCAGCAGCTTGGATGGGAGGCCCACCTACGAGCAGTACTTC. Protein: CASSLDGRPTYEQYF.

This clonotype was detected only a few times. V and J are TRBV29-1 and TRBJ1-1; D unclear. This CDR3 is built from 12 residues. Germline CDR1 SQVTM, CDR2 ANQGSEA. V was trimmed by 4 bases and J by 4 bases, leaving 10 bases between them. CDR3 bases: TGCAGCGTTGTTCAAGTGGGCACTGAAGCTTTCTTT. This translates into CSVVQVGTEAFF. The full variable domain, with the rest looked up from reference TRBV29-1 and TRBJ1-1, is SAVISQKPSRDICQRGTSLTIQCQVDSQVTMMFWYRQQPGQSLTLIATANQGSEATYESGFVIDKFPISRPNLTFSTLTVSNMSPEDSSIYLCSVVQVGTEAFFGQGTRLTVV.